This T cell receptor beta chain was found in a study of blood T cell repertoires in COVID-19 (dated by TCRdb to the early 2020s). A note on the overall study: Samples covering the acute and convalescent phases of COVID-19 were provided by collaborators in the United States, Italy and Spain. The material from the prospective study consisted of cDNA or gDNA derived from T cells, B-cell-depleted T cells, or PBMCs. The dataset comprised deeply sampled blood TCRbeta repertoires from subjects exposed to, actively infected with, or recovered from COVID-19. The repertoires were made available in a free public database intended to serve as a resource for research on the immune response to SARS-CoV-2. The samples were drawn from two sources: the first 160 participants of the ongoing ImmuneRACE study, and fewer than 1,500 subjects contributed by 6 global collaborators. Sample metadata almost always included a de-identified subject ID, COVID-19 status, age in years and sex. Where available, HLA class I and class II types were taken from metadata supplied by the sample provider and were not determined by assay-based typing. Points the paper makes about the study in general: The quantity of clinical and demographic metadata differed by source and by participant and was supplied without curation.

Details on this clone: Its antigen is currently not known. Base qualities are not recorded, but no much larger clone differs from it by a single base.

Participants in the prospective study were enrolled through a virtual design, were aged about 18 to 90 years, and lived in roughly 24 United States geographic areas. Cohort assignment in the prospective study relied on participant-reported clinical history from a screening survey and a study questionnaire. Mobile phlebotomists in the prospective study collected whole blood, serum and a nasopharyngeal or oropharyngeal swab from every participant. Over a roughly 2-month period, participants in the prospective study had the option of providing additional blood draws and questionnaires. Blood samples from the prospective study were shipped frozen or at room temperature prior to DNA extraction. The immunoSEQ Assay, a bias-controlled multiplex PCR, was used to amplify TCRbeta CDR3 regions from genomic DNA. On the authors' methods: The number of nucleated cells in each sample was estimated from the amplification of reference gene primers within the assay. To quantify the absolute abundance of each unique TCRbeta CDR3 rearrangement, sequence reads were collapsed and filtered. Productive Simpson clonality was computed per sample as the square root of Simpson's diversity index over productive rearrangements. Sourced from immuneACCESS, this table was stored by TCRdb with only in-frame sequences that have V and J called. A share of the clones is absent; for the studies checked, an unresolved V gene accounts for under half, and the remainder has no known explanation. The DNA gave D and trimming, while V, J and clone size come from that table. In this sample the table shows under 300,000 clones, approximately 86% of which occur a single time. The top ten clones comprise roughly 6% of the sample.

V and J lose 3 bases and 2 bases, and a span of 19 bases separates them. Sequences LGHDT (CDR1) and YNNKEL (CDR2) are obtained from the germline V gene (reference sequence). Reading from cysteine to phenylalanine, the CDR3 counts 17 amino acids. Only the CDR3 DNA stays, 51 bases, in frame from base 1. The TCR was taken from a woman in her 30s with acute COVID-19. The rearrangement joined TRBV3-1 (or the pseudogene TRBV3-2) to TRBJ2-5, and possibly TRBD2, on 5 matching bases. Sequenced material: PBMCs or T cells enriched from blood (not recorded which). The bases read TGTGCCAGCAGCCAGGTACTAGGTTTGAGTAGGCAAGAGACCCAGTACTTC. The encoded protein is CASSQVLGLSRQETQYF.